This TCR beta chain was recorded in a study of T cells after posttransplantation cyclophosphamide. With respect to this clone: Its antigen is not known.

Study-wide results and caveats: After PTCy, TRB diversity resembled that of CNI/methotrexate controls. TRB overlap between skin or GI tissue T cells and blood was limited.

Treatment was busulfan-fludarabine conditioning, a marrow graft, and cyclophosphamide on days +3 and +4. The CDR3 runs to 13 residues. V was trimmed by 6 bases and J by 6 bases, leaving 14 bases between them. The germline gives CDR1 MNHNY, CDR2 SVGAGI (reference sequence). Using immunoSEQ multiplex PCR, the repertoire was profiled, and TCRdb retains in-frame clones only, with some absent. The sample contains roughly 12,000 clones, around 2.1% of which appear only once. The receptor was isolated from a young adult male patient who received an allogeneic stem cell transplant from a related donor, was CMV-positive, and had no GVHD. Some T cells may be the graft donor's. The chain links TRBV6-6 to TRBJ1-2, with TRBD1 as a possible D gene (6 bases). Sequencing used PBMCs, obtained after allogeneic stem cell transplant with posttransplant cyclophosphamide. As DNA, the CDR3 is TGTGCCAGCAGGGAGACAGGCTCAGATGGCTACACCTTC. This translates into CASRETGSDGYTF.